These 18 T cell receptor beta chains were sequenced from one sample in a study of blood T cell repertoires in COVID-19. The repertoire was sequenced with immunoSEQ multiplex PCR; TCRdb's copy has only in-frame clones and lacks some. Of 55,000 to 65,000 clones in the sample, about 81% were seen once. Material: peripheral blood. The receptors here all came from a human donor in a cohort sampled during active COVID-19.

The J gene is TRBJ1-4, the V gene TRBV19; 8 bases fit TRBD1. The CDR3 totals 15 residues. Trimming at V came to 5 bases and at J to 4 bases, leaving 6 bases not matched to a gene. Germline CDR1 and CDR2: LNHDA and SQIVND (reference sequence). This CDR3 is CASSRSGGNNEKLFF. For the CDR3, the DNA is TGTGCCAGTAGTCGGTCAGGGGGCAATAATGAAAAACTGTTTTTT. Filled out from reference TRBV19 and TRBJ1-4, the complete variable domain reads DGGITQSPKYLFRKEGQNVTLSCEQNLNHDAMYWYRQDPGQGLRLIYYSQIVNDFQKGDIAEGYSVSREKKESFPLTVTSAQKNPTAFYLCASSRSGGNNEKLFFGSGTQLSVL.

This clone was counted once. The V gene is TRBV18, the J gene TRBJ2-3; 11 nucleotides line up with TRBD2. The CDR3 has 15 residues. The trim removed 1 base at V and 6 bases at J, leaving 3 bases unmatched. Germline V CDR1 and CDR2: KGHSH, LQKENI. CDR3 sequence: CASSPLAGGHDTQYF. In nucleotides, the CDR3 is TGTGCCAGCTCACCACTAGCGGGGGGGCATGATACGCAGTATTTT.

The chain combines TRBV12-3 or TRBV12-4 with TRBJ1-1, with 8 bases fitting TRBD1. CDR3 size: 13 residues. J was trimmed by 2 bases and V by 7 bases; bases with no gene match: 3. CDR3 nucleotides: TGTGCCAGCACGGACAGGGTAAACACTGAAGCTTTCTTT. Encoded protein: CASTDRVNTEAFF.

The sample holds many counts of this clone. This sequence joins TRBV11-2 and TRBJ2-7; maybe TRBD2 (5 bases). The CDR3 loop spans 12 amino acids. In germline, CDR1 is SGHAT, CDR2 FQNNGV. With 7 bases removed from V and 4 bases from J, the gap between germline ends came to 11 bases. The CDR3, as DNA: TGTGCCAGCACCGAATCGGGGTACGAGCAGTACGTC. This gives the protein CASTESGYEQYV.

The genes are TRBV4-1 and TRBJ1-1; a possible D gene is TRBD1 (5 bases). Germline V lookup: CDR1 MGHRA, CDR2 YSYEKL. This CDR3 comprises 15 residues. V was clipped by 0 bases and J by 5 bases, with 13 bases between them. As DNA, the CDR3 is TGCGCCAGCAGCCAAGAGGGGGGGAAATGGACTGAAGCTTTCTTT. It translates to CASSQEGGKWTEAFF.

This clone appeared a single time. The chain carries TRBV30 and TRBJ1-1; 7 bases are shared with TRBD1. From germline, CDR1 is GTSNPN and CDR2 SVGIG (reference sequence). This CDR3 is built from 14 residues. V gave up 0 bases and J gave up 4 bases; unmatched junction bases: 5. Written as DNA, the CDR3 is TGTGCCTGGAGTGTCGACAGGGATATCACTGAAGCTTTCTTT. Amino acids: CAWSVDRDITEAFF. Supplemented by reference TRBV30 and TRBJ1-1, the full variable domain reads SQTIHQWPATLVQPVGSPLSLECTVEGTSNPNLYWYRQAAGRGLQLLFYSVGIGQISSEVPQNLSASRPQDRQFILSSKKLLLSDSGFYLCAWSVDRDITEAFFGQGTRLTVV.

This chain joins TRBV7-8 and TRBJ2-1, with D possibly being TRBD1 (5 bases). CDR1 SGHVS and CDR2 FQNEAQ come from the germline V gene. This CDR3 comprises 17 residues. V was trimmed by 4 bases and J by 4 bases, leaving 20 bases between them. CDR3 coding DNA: TGTGCCAGCAGCTCCAGGACAACAGTGGTATCATACAATGAGCAGTTCTTC. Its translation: CASSSRTTVVSYNEQFF.

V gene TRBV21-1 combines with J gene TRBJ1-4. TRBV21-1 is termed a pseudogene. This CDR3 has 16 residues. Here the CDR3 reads CASSSSRGATNEKLFF. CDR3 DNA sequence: TGTGCCAGCAGCTCTTCACGGGGGGCAACTAATGAAAAACTGTTTTTT.

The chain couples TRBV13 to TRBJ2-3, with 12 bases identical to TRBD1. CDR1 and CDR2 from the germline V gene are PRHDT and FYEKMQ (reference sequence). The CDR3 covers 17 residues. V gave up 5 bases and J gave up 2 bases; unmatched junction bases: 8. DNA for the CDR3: TGTGCCAGCAGCCTCGCGGGACAGGGGGCTCTCACAGATACGCAGTATTTT. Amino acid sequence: CASSLAGQGALTDTQYF.

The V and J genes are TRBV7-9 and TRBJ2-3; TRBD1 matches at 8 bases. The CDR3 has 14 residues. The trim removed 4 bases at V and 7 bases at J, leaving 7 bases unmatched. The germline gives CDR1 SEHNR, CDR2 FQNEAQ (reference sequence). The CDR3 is CASSSQGGLYTQYF. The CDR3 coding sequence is TGTGCCAGCAGCTCACAGGGGGGACTCTATACGCAGTATTTT. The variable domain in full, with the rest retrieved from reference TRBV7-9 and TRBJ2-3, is DTGVSQNPRHKITKRGQNVTFRCDPISEHNRLYWYRQTLGQGPEFLTYFQNEAQLEKSRLLSDRFSAERPKGSFSTLEIQRTEQGDSAMYLCASSSQGGLYTQYFGPGTRLTVL.

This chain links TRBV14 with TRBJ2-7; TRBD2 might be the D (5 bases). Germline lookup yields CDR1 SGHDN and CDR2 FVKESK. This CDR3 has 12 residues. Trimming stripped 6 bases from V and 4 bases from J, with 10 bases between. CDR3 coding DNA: TGTGCCAGCAGGAAGGGCGGGTACGAGCAGTACTTC. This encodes CASRKGGYEQYF.

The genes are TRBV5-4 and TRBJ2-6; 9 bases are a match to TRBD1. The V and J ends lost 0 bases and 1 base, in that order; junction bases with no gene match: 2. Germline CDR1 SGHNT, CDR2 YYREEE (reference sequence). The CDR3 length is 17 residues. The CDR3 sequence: CASSLGDRASGANVLTF. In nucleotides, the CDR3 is TGTGCCAGCAGCTTGGGGGACAGGGCGTCTGGGGCCAACGTCCTGACTTTC.

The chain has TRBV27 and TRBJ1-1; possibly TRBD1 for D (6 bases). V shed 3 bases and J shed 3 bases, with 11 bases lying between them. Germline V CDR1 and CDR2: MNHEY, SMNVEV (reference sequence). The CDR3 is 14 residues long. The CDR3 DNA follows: TGTGCCAGCAGTTTGAAGGGGGACCACACTGAAGCTTTCTTT. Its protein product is CASSLKGDHTEAFF.

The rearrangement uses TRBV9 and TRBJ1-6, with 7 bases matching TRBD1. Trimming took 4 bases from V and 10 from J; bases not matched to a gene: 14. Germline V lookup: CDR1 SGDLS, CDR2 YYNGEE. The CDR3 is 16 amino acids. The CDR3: CASSSRTGRSVSPLHF. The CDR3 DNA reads TGTGCCAGCAGCTCAAGGACAGGTCGGTCGGTATCACCCCTCCACTTT.

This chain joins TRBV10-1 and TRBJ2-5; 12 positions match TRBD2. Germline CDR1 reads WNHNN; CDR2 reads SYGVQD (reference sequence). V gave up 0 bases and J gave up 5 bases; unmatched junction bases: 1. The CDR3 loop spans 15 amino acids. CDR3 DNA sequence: TGCGCCAGCAGTGAGTCTCTAGCGGGAGGGGAGACCCAGTACTTC. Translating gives CASSESLAGGETQYF.

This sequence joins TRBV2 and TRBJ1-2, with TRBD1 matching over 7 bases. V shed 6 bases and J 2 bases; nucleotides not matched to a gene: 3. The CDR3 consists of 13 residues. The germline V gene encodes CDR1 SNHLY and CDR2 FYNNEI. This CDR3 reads CASSATGNYGYTF. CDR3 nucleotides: TGTGCCAGCAGCGCGACAGGGAACTATGGCTACACCTTC.

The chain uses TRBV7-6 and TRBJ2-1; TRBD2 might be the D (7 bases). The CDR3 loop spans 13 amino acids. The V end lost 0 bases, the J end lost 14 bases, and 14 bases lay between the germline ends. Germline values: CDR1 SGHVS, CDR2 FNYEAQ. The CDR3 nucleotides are TGTGCCAGCAGCTTAGCCGAAACAGGGAGGGAGTTCTTC. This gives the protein CASSLAETGREFF.

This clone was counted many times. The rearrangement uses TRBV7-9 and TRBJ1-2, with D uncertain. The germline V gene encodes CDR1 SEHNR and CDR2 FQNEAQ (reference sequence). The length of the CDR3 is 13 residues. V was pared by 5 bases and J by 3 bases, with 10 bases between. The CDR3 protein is CASSPEADYGYTF. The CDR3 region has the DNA TGTGCCAGCAGCCCTGAGGCGGACTATGGCTACACCTTC.